Below are 16 T cell receptor beta chains sequenced from a single sample in a study of regulatory T cells in long-lasting Graves disease. Time point here: newly diagnosed GD, antithyroid drugs for less than 3 months. Making the TCR library involved RNA that had been extracted from PBMCs. Assembly of TCR beta libraries relied on iRepertoire HTBI primers together with Arm-PCR of CDR3 regions. From the multiplex PCR reads, TCRdb called clonotypes with MiXCR, one entry per CDR3 protein. The data contain a few hundred thousand distinct CDR3 sequences, approximately 13% of them seen just once; the ten biggest clones take up about 10%. This sample was shared with a second study, whose subject was T cells in Graves' hyperthyroidism and ophthalmopathy.

This specimen was peripheral blood mononuclear cells (PBMCs), taken at new diagnosis, from a patient treated with antithyroid drugs. The receptors were sampled from a man aged 25 to 45 with Graves disease.

Note on this clonotype: A read error is possible here, since a much larger clone lies one base away. The gene calls are TRBV28 and TRBJ1-2; 10 bases agree with TRBD1. Germline loops: CDR1 MDHEN, CDR2 SYDVKM. With 6 bases clipped from V and 5 bases from J, the junction kept 9 bases outside the gene matches. This CDR3 comprises 15 residues. Here the CDR3 reads CASRSDPGQGYGYTF. The CDR3 DNA is TGTGCCAGCAGAAGTGATCCGGGACAGGGGTATGGCTACACCTTC.

This clonotype was counted at least ten times. The chain employs TRBV7-9 and TRBJ2-7, with 12 bases lining up with TRBD1. CDR1 SEHNR and CDR2 FQNEAQ come from the germline V gene (reference sequence). V was clipped by 3 bases and J by 2 bases; unmatched bases: 8. This CDR3 has 17 residues. In DNA, the CDR3 is TGTGCCAGCAGCTTCCCGGGACAGGGGGCATTCACCTACGAGCAGTACTTC. Amino acid sequence: CASSFPGQGAFTYEQYF.

Concerning this clonotype itself: This clone may be a read error of a much larger clone one base away. This chain links TRBV20-1 with TRBJ2-5; TRBD2 aligns across 10 bases. Germline V gene sequence: CDR1 DFQATT, CDR2 SNEGSKA (reference sequence). This CDR3 is 15 amino acids long. V dropped 2 bases and J dropped 2; count of bases not matched to a gene: 5. The CDR3 DNA reads as TGCAGTGCTAGATCTGGACTAGCGGTTCAAGAGACCCAGTACTTC. Its translation: CSARSGLAVQETQYF.

As concerns this clonotype: A read error is possible here, since a much larger clone lies one base away. The rearrangement links TRBV6-2 or TRBV6-3 to TRBJ2-1, with D perhaps matching TRBD2 (5 bases). From germline, CDR1 is MNHEY and CDR2 SVGEGT. With 2 bases removed from V and 14 bases from J, the gap between germline ends came to 19 bases. CDR3 length equals 14 residues. As DNA, the CDR3 is TGTGCCAGCAGTTACCCCACGACTATCGGGGTGGAGTTCTTC. Translation gives CASSYPTTIGVEFF.

This clonotype has only a few counts. This chain joins TRBV25-1 and TRBJ2-7, with a possible D match to TRBD2 (6 bases). The CDR3 contains 12 residues. CDR1 and CDR2 (germline): MGHDK, SYGVNS. V was pared by 6 bases and J by 6 bases, with 12 bases between. In nucleotides, the CDR3 is TGTGCCAGCAGCTCGCCGGGGGTCGAGCAGTACTTC. This gives the protein CASSSPGVEQYF.

Many counts were recorded for this clonotype. The J gene is TRBJ2-1, the V gene TRBV12-3 or TRBV12-4; maybe TRBD1 (7 bases). The length of the CDR3 is 17 residues. The germline V and J ends were trimmed by 2 bases and 4 bases, with 18 bases remaining between them. The DNA of the CDR3 is TGTGCCAGCAGTTTACAGGGGGAGGCCCGTCTTTACAATGAGCAGTTCTTC. Its protein product is CASSLQGEARLYNEQFF.

The chain employs TRBV27 and TRBJ2-2; 14 nucleotides match TRBD2. Germline lookup yields CDR1 MNHEY and CDR2 SMNVEV (reference sequence). CDR3 size: 18 residues. V lost 5 bases, J lost 5 bases, and 10 bases stayed unmatched. CDR3: CASSPRLAGGPATGELFF. The CDR3 DNA reads as TGTGCCAGCAGTCCGAGACTAGCGGGGGGGCCTGCGACCGGGGAGCTGTTTTTT.

This clonotype was seen ten or more times. This rearrangement joins TRBV29-1 to TRBJ2-5; the D is unclear. V lost 4 bases to trimming and J lost 5 bases, with 20 bases between them. The CDR3 runs 15 residues. Germline V gene sequence: CDR1 SQVTM, CDR2 ANQGSEA. In nucleotides, the CDR3 is TGCAGCGTTGGCCAAGCATCCAGATTCGAGGAGACCCAGTACTTC. Residues: CSVGQASRFEETQYF.

The sample holds many counts of this clonotype. V usage is TRBV20-1 and J usage is TRBJ2-5; D uncertain. Trimming removed 0 bases from V and 3 bases from J, with 8 bases in between. The V gene's germline CDR1 is DFQATT and CDR2 SNEGSKA (reference sequence). The length of the CDR3 is 13 residues. The CDR3 region is CSARDRSKETQYF. CDR3 DNA sequence: TGCAGTGCTAGAGACAGATCCAAAGAGACCCAGTACTTC.

This clonotype was found many times. As DNA, the CDR3 is TGTGCCAGCAGCCCTTTCTTCCGGAATGAGCAGTTCTTC. Translated: CASSPFFRNEQFF. This chain links TRBV7-9 with TRBJ2-1, with D hard to call. In germline, CDR1 is SEHNR, CDR2 FQNEAQ (reference sequence). V gave up 5 bases and J gave up 7 bases, with 12 bases separating them. The CDR3 contains 13 residues.

The sample holds many counts of this clonotype. V usage is TRBV19 and J usage is TRBJ1-3; D remains unclear. The CDR3 runs to 12 residues. Germline CDR1 reads LNHDA; CDR2 reads SQIVND (reference sequence). Trimming took off 11 bases at V and 0 bases at J, with 8 bases between the two ends. Here the CDR3 reads CASESSGNTIYF. CDR3 in DNA: TGTGCCTCAGAGAGCTCTGGAAACACCATATATTTT.

V and J are TRBV11-2 and TRBJ2-7, with a possible D match to TRBD2 (5 bases). CDR3 length: 14 amino acids. Trimming stripped 3 bases from V and 2 bases from J, with 11 bases between. Germline CDR1 reads SGHAT; CDR2 reads FQNNGV. CDR3 loop: CASSLGGQPYEQYF. The CDR3 region has the DNA TGTGCCAGCAGCTTGGGCGGGCAGCCCTACGAGCAGTACTTC.

A few counts support this clonotype. The CDR3 spells CASSQEGRGTNVLTF. CDR3 bases: TGTGCCAGCAGCCAAGAAGGGCGGGGAACCAACGTCCTGACTTTC. The chain combines TRBV3-1 with TRBJ2-6; maybe TRBD2 (6 bases). Trimming shortened V by 0 bases and J by 8 bases, and 11 bases separated the two germline ends. The CDR3 totals 15 residues. From germline, CDR1 is LGHDT and CDR2 YNNKEL (reference sequence).

This clonotype was seen ten or more times. The V and J genes are TRBV12-5 and TRBJ2-1; D is possibly TRBD2 (5 bases). Trimming cost V 5 bases and J 4 bases, with 15 bases left between them. Germline lookup yields CDR1 LGHNT and CDR2 FRNRAP. The CDR3 has 15 residues. CDR3 in amino acids: CASGPGLNGYNEQFF. For the CDR3, the DNA is TGTGCTAGTGGTCCCGGACTCAACGGGTACAATGAGCAGTTCTTC.

This clonotype was observed many times. The CDR3 DNA follows: TGTGCCAGCAGCTTCTCTACTCTGAACACTGAAGCTTTCTTT. Translating gives CASSFSTLNTEAFF. This chain joins TRBV5-5 and TRBJ1-1; no clear D gene. Germline V CDR1 and CDR2: SGHKS, YYEKEE (reference sequence). This CDR3 contains 14 residues. Trimming shortened V by 2 bases and J by 0 bases, and 8 bases separated the two germline ends.

This clonotype was detected many times. The chain links TRBV29-1 to TRBJ2-6; D uncertain. Trimming removed 3 bases from V and 0 bases from J, with 9 bases in between. Germline V gene lookup returns CDR1 SQVTM and CDR2 ANQGSEA. The CDR3 spans 15 residues. The CDR3 coding sequence is TGCAGCGTTGACGTCGACGGCTCTGGGGCCAACGTCCTGACTTTC. Translating it yields CSVDVDGSGANVLTF.